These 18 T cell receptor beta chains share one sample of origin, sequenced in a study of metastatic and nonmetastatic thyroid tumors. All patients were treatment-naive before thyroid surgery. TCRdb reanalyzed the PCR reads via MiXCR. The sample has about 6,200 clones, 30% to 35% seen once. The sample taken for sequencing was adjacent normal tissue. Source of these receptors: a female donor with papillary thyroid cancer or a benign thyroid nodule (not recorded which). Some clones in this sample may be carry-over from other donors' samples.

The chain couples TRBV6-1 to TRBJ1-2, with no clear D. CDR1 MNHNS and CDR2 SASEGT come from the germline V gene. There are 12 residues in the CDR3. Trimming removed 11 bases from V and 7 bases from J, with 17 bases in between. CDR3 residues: CASSLASGGYTF. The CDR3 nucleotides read TGTGCCTCTTCCCTGGCGAGCGGTGGCTACACCTTC.

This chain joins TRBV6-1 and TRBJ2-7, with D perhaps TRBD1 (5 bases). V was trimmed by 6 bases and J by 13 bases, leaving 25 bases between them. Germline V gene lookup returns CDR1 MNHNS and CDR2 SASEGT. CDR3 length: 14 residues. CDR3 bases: TGTGCCAGCAGCCTAGACAGTGGCCATATCGATCATTACTTC. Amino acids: CASSLDSGHIDHYF.

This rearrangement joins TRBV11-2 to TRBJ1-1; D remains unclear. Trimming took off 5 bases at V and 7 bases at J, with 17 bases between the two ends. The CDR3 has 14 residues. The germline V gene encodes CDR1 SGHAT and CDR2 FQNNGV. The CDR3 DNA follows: TGTGCCAGCAGCCCCAGCGCGGCTTTCCTTGAAGCTTTCTTT. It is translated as CASSPSAAFLEAFF.

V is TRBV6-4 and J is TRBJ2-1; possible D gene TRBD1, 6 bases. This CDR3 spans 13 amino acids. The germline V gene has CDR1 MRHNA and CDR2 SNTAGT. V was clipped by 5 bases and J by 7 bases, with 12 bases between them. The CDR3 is CASSQGQPNEQFF. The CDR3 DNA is TGTGCCAGCAGTCAAGGACAGCCGAATGAGCAGTTCTTC.

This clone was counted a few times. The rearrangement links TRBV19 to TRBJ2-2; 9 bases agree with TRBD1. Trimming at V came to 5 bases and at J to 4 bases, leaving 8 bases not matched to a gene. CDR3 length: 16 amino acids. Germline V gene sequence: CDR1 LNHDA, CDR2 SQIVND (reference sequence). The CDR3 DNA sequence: TGTGCCAGTAGTGTAATACAGGGGGCGGGCACCGGGGAGCTGTTTTTT. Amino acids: CASSVIQGAGTGELFF.

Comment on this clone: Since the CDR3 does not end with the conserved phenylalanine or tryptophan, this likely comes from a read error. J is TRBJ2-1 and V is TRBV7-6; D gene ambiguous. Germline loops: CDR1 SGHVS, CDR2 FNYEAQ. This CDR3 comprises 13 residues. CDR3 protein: CASCLIGSNVQFV. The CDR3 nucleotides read TGTGCCAGCTGCTTGATCGGATCCAATGTGCAGTTCGTC.

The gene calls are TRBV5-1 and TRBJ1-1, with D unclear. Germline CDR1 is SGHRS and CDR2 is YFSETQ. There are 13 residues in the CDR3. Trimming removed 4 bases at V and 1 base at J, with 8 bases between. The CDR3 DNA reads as TGCGCCAGCAGCGAAGGGTGGAACACTGAAGCTTTCTTT. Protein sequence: CASSEGWNTEAFF.

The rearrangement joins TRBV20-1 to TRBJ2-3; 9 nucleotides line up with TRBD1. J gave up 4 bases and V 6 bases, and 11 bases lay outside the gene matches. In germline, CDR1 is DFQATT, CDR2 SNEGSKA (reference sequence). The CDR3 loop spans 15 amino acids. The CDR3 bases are TGCAGTGCGCGCGACGACAGGGGGTCGCCAGATACGCAGTATTTT. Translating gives CSARDDRGSPDTQYF.

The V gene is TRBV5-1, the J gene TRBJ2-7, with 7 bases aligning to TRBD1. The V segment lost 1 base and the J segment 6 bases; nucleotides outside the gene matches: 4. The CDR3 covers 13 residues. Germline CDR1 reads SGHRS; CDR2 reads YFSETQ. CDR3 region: CASSLTGVGEQYF. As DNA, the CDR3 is TGCGCCAGCAGCTTGACAGGGGTGGGCGAGCAGTACTTC.

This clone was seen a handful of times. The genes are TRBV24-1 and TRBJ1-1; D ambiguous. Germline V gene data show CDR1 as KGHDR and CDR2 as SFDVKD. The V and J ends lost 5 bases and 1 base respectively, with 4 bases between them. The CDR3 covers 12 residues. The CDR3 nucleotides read TGTGCCACCAGTGCGGGGAACACTGAAGCTTTCTTT. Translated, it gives CATSAGNTEAFF.

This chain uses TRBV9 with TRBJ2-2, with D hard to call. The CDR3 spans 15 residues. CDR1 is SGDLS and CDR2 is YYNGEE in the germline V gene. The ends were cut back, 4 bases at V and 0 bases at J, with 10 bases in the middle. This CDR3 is CASSLVQSNTGELFF. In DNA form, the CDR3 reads TGTGCCAGCAGCTTAGTTCAGTCGAACACCGGGGAGCTGTTTTTT.

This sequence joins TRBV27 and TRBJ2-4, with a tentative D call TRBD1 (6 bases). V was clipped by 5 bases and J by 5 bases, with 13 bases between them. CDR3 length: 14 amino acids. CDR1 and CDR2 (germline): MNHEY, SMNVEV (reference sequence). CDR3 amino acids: CASSTRGEENIQYF. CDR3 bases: TGTGCCAGCAGTACCAGGGGCGAGGAAAACATTCAGTACTTC.

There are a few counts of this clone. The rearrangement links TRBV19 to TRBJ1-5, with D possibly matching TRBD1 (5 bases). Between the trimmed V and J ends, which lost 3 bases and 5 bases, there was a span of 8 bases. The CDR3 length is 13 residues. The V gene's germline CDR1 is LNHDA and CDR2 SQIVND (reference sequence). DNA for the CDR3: TGTGCCAGTAGTATGTGGGGCGATCAGCCCCAGCATTTT. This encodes CASSMWGDQPQHF.

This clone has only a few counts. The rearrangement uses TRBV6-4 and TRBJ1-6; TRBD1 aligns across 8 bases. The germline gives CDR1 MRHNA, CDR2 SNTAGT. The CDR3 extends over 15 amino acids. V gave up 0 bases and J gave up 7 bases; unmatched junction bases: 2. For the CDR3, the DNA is TGTGCCAGCAGTGACTCAACAGGGGGGAATTCACCCCTCCACTTT. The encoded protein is CASSDSTGGNSPLHF.

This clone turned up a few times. The CDR3, as DNA: TGTGCCAGCAGACCTAGACAGGGTAGCACCGGGGAGCTGTTTTTT. Translated, it gives CASRPRQGSTGELFF. The chain has TRBV12-3 or TRBV12-4 and TRBJ2-2; 7 bases are a match to TRBD1. The CDR3 sequence is 15 residues long. V trimming: 6 bases; J trimming: 4 bases; junction bases outside the gene matches: 8.

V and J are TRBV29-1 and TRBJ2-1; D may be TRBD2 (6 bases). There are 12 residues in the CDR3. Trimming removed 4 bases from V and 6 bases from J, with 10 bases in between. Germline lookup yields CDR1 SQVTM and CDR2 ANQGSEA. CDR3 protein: CSVGGVSNEQFF. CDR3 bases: TGCAGCGTTGGGGGGGTAAGCAATGAGCAGTTCTTC.

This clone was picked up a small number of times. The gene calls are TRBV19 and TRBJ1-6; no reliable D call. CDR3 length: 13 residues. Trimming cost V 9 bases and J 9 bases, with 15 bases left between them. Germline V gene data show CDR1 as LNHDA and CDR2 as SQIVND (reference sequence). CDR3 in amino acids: CASQDSEGSPLHF. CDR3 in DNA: TGTGCCAGCCAGGACTCCGAGGGTTCACCCCTCCACTTT.

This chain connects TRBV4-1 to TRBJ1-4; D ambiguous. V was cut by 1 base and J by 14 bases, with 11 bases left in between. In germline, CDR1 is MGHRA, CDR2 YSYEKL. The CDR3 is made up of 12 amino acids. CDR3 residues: CASSQVGQALFF. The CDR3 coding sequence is TGCGCCAGCAGCCAAGTCGGTCAAGCGCTGTTTTTT.